These T cell receptor beta chains were read from a single sample in a study of cytomegalovirus exposure and HLA in healthy donors. Generated by immunoSEQ multiplex PCR, the TCRdb table keeps only in-frame clones and is missing some. The sample holds about 110,000 clones. The sequenced material came from PBMCs. These receptors were collected from a middle-aged man in good health and CMV-seronegative. Both conserved end residues are trimmed from each CDR3.

J: TRBJ1-6
V: TRBV4-3
CDR3: ASSQDGTGKRPLH

J: TRBJ1-6
V: TRBV4-3
CDR3: ASSQEPAMSSYNSPLH

J: TRBJ1-2
V: TRBV5-4
CDR3: ASSQGQNYGYT

J: TRBJ2-6
V: TRBV5-4
CDR3: ASSRVDSGANVLT

J: TRBJ1-1
V: TRBV19
CDR3: ASSMTGGLGSEAF

J: TRBJ2-1
V: TRBV4-1
CDR3: ASSQGRARGRNEQF

J: TRBJ2-7
V: TRBV29-1
CDR3: SVDSFTSGSYEQY

J: TRBJ1-1
V: TRBV7-9
CDR3: ASSPTGGRTEAF

J: -
V: TRBV29-1
CDR3: SAQPFGQGASYEQY

J: TRBJ2-3
V: TRBV4-3
CDR3: ASSQDSGGEEGTDTQY

J: TRBJ2-1
V: TRBV6-5
CDR3: ASSYLNEQF

J: TRBJ1-2
V: TRBV9
CDR3: ASSPALGRVYGYGYT

J: TRBJ2-7
V: TRBV16
CDR3: ASSQSRTRVFEQY

J: TRBJ1-1
V: TRBV6-1
CDR3: ASTDPPGMDTEAF

J: TRBJ2-7
V: TRBV6-5
CDR3: ASSYGAGQIVEQY

J: TRBJ2-7
V: TRBV6-5
CDR3: ASSTTGYEQY

J: TRBJ1-2
V: TRBV19
CDR3: ASSISPAVDGYT

J: TRBJ2-5
V: TRBV5-4
CDR3: ATAEKRKETQY

J: TRBJ2-7
V: TRBV2
CDR3: ASGVVAYEQY

J: TRBJ2-2
V: TRBV7-3
CDR3: ASSSSSSTREGELF

J: TRBJ1-2
V: TRBV5-1
CDR3: ASSLLGQGTGYT

J: TRBJ2-4
V: TRBV11-3
CDR3: ASSLAGSKNIQY

J: TRBJ2-1
V: TRBV2
CDR3: ASNSGSSSYNEQF

J: TRBJ2-1
V: TRBV27
CDR3: ASSLREDEQF

J: TRBJ1-5
V: TRBV27
CDR3: ASSLAAYQPQH

J: TRBJ1-1
V: TRBV18
CDR3: ASYGQKNTEAF

J: TRBJ2-1
V: TRBV9
CDR3: ASTPSGSTYNEQF

J: TRBJ2-3
V: TRBV4-2
CDR3: ASSHVGAGGSTDTQY

J: TRBJ1-1
V: TRBV5-6
CDR3: ASSPGTGVNTEAF

J: TRBJ2-1
V: TRBV7-9
CDR3: ASSRPGTSGGAGEQF

J: TRBJ2-4
V: TRBV4-3
CDR3: ASSQVLERLNIQY

J: TRBJ2-7
V: TRBV11-2
CDR3: ASSQTSGSTYEQY

J: TRBJ2-5
V: TRBV7-9
CDR3: ASSLARNRDRVQETQY

J: TRBJ1-5
V: TRBV13
CDR3: ASSQRAGFNQPQH

J: TRBJ1-5
V: TRBV2
CDR3: ASSVGLASNQPQH

J: TRBJ1-6
V: TRBV10-3
CDR3: AISELPSNSPLH

J: TRBJ2-7
V: TRBV7-9
CDR3: ASSTIPGLGNSRVAQY

J: TRBJ1-5
V: TRBV15
CDR3: ATSRDSGTGVAQPQH

J: TRBJ1-1
V: TRBV18
CDR3: ASSPAGASTEAF

J: TRBJ2-2
V: TRBV29-1
CDR3: SAKVWTGGDTGELF

J: TRBJ2-1
V: TRBV7-9
CDR3: ASSFGTGVYNEQF

J: TRBJ2-3
V: TRBV6-1
CDR3: ASRGLAGSTDTQY

J: TRBJ2-7
V: TRBV11-2
CDR3: ASSPRSPLPYEQY